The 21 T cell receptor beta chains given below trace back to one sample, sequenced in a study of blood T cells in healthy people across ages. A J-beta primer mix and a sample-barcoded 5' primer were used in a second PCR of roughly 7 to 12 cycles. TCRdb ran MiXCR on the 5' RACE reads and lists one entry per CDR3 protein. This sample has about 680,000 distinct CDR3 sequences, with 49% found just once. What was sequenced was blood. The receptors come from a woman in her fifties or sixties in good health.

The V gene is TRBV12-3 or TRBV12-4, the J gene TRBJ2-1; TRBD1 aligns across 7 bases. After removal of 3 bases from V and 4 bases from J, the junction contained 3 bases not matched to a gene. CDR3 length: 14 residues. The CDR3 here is CASSLRGLYNEQFF. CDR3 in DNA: TGTGCCAGCAGTTTGAGGGGGCTTTACAATGAGCAGTTCTTC.

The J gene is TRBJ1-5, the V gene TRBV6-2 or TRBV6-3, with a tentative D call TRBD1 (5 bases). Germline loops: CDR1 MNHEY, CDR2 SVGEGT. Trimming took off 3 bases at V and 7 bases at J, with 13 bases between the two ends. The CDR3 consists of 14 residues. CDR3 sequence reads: CASSYSGSRQPQHF. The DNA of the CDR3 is TGTGCCAGCAGTTATTCAGGGAGCCGCCAGCCCCAGCATTTT.

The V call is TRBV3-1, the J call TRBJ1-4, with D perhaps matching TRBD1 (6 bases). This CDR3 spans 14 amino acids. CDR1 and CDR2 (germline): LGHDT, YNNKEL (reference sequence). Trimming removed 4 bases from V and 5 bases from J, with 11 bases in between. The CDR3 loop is CASSLDSGNEKLFF. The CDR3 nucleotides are TGTGCCAGCAGCCTGGACAGTGGAAATGAAAAACTGTTTTTT.

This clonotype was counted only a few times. The CDR3 spells CASSTRDGTYEQYF. The CDR3 DNA reads as TGTGCCAGCAGCACCCGGGACGGCACCTACGAGCAGTACTTC. The chain is built from TRBV7-3 and TRBJ2-7; D may match TRBD1 or TRBD2 (5 bases each). V was shortened by 5 bases and J by 2 bases, with 13 bases between the two germline ends. The germline CDR1 and CDR2 sequences are SGHTA and FQGTGA. There are 14 residues in the CDR3.

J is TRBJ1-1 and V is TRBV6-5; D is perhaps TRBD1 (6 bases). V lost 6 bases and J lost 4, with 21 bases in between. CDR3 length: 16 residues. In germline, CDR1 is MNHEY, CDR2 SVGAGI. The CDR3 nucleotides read TGTGCCAGCAGCCATTCTACAGGGTACAGTAGCACTGAAGCTTTCTTT. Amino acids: CASSHSTGYSSTEAFF.

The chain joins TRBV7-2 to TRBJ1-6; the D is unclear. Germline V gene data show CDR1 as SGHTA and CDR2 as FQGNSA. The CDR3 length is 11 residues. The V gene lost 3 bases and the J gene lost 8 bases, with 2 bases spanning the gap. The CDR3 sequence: CASSFDSPLHF. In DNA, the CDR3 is TGTGCCAGCAGCTTTGATTCACCCCTCCACTTT.

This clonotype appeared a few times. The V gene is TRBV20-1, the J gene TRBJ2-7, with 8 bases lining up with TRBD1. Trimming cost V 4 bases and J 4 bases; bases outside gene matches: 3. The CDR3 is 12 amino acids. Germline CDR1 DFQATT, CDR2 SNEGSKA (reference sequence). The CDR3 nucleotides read TGCAGTGCTACAGGGGGCGGATACGAGCAGTACTTC. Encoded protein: CSATGGGYEQYF.

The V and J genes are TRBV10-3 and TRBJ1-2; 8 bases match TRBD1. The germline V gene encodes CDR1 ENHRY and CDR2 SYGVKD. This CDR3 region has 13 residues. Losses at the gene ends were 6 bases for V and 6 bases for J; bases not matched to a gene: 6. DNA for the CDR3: TGTGCCATCAGACTGACAGGGGAGGATGGCTACACCTTC. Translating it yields CAIRLTGEDGYTF.

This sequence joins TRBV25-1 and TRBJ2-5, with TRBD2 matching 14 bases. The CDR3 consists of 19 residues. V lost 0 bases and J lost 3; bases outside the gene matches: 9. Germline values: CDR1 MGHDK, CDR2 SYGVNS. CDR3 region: CASSEYRAPGLAGEETQYF. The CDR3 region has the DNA TGTGCCAGCAGTGAATACAGAGCTCCGGGACTAGCGGGAGAAGAGACCCAGTACTTC. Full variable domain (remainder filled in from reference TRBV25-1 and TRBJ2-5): EADIYQTPRYLVIGTGKKITLECSQTMGHDKMYWYQQDPGMELHLIHYSYGVNSTEKGDLSSESTVSRIRTEHFPLTLESARPSHTSQYLCASSEYRAPGLAGEETQYFGPGTRLLVL.

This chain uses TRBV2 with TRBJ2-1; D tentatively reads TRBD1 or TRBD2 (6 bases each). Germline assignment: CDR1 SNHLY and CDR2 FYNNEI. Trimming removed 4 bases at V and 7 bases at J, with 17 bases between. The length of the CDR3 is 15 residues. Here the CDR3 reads CASSVGSGAPNEQFF. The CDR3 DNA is TGTGCCAGCAGTGTCGGGTCGGGGGCGCCGAATGAGCAGTTCTTC. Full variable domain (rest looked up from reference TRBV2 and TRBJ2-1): EPEVTQTPSHQVTQMGQEVILRCVPISNHLYFYWYRQILGQKVEFLVSFYNNEISEKSEIFDDQFSVERPDGSNFTLKIRSTKLEDSAMYFCASSVGSGAPNEQFFGPGTRLTVL.

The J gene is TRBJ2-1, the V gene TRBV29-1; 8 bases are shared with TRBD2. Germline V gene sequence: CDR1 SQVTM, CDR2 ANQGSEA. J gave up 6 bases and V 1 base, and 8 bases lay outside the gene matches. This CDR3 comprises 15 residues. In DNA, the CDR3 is TGCAGCGTTGAAGGGGCTAGCGGGCGGAGCAATGAGCAGTTCTTC. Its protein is CSVEGASGRSNEQFF.

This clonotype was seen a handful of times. Here the CDR3 reads CASSPGGALNTGELFF. CDR3 nucleotides: TGTGCCAGCAGCCCCGGTGGAGCTTTGAACACCGGGGAGCTGTTTTTT. The chain links TRBV2 to TRBJ2-2; D gene ambiguous. The V end was cut by 6 bases, the J end by 1 base, with 15 bases between. The germline CDR1 and CDR2 sequences are SNHLY and FYNNEI. This CDR3 is built from 16 residues.

CDR3: CASGRDRKGRNEQFF. For the CDR3, the DNA is TGTGCCAGCGGGCGGGATAGGAAGGGCCGGAATGAGCAGTTCTTC. The V and J genes are TRBV25-1 and TRBJ2-1, with a weak D call TRBD2 (6 bases). The CDR3 is 15 residues long. Germline CDR1 MGHDK, CDR2 SYGVNS. Trimming stripped 8 bases from V and 7 bases from J, with 21 bases between.

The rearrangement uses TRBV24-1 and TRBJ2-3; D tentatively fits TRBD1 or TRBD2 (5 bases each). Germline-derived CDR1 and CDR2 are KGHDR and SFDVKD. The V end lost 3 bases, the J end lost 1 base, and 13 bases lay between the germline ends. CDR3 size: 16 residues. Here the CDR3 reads CATSDVGAVGTDTQYF. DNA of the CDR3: TGTGCCACCAGTGATGTCGGGGCGGTAGGCACAGATACGCAGTATTTT.

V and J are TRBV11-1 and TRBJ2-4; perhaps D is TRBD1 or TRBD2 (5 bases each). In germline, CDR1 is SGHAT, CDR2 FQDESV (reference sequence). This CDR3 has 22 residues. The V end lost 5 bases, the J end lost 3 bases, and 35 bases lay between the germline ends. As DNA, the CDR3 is TGTGCCAGCAGCCCCCGGAAGGGAACGGGGACGGCCCCTACAGTAGTCAAAAACATTCAGTACTTC. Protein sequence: CASSPRKGTGTAPTVVKNIQYF.

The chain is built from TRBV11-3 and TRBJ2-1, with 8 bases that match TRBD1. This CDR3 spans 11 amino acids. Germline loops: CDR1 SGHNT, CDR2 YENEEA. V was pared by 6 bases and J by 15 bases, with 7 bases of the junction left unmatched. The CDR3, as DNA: TGTGCCAGCAGTGCTGGACAGGGTAGGTTCTTC. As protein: CASSAGQGRFF.

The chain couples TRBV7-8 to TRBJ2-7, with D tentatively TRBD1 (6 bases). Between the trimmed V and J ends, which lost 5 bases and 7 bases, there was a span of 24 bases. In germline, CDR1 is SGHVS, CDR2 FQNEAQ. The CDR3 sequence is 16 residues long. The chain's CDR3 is CASSAGVGAAGNEQYF. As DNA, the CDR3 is TGTGCCAGCAGCGCTGGTGTGGGGGCGGCCGGCAATGAGCAGTACTTC.

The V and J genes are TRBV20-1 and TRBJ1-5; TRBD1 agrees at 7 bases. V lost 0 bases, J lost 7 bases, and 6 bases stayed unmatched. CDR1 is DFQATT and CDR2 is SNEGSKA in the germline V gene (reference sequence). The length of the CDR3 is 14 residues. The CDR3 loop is CSARDGGGRQPQHF. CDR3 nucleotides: TGCAGTGCTAGAGATGGAGGGGGCCGGCAGCCCCAGCATTTT.

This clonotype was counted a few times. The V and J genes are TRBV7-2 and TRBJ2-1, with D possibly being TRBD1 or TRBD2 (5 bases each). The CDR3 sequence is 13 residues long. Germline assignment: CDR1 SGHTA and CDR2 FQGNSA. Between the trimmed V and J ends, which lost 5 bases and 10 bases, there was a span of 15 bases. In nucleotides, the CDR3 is TGTGCCAGCAGCCAACCGGGACCAAAGGAGCAGTTCTTC. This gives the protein CASSQPGPKEQFF. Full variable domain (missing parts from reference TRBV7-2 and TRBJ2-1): GAGVSQSPSNKVTEKGKDVELRCDPISGHTALYWYRQSLGQGLEFLIYFQGNSAPDKSGLPSDRFSAERTGGSVSTLTIQRTQQEDSAVYLCASSQPGPKEQFFGPGTRLTVL.

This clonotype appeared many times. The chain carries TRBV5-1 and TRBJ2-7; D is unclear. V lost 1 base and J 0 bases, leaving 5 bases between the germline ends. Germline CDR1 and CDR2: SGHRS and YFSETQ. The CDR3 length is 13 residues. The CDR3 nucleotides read TGCGCCAGCAGCTTGAGGACCTCCTACGAGCAGTACTTC. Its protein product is CASSLRTSYEQYF.

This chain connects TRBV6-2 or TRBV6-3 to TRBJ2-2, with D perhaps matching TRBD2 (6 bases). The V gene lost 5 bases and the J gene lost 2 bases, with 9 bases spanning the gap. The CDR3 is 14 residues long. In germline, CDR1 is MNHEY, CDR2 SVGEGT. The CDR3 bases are TGTGCCAGCAGTAGGACTAAAAACACCGGGGAGCTGTTTTTT. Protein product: CASSRTKNTGELFF.